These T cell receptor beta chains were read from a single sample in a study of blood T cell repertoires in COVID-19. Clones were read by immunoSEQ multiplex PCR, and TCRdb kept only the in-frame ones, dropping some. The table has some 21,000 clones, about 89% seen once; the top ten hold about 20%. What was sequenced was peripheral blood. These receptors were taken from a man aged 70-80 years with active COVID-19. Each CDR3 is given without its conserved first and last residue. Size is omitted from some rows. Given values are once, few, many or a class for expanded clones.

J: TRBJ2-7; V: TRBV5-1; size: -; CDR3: ASSWRQVGVTEQY
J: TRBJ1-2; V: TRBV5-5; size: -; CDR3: ASSLSSGAVARGYT
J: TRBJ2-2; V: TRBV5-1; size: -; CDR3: ATAGVSTGELF
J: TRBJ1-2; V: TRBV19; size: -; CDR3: ASSTGTGDNYGYT
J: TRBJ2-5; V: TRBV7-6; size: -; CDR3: ATPLAGGWEETQY
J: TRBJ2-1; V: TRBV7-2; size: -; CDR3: ASSLAGAFSNEQF
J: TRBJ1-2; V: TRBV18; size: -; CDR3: ASSPLGGGYGYT
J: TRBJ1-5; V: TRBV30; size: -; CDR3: AWSEGQGASQPQH
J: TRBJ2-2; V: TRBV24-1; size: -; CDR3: ATGAVPGELF
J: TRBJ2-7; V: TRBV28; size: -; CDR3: ASSLLGAVYEQY
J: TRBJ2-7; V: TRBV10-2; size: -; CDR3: ASRTGTDLYEQY
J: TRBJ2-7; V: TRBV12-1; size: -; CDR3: ASSFFKEFYEQY
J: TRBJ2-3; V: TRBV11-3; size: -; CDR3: ASSSDGPGDTQY
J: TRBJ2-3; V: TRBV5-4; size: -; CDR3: ASSRTAQVADTQY
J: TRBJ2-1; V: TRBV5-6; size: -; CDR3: ASSPRGARDEQF
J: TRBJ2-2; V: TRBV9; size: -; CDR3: ASSVAPAGRNTGELF
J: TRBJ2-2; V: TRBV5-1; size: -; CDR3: ASSEAATGELF
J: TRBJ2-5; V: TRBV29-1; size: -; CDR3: SVAARNRGSETQY
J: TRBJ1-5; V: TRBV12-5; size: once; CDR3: ASGLDAGTSNQPQH
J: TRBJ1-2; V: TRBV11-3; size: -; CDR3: ASSPGQGANYGYT
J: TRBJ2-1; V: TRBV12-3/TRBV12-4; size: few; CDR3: ASRFGSREQF
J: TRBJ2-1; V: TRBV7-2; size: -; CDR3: ASSLNPGLTYNEQF
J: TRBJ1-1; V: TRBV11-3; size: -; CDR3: ASSLVRNTEAF
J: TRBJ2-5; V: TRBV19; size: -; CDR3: ASSPRVAGGRETQY
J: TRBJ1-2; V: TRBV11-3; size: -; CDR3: ASSTGDYGYT
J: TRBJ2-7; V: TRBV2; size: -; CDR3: ASSVRTGQPYEQY
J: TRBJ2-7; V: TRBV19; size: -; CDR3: ASSTQTTSAERY
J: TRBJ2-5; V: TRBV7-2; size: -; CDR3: ASSLRMGEGETQY
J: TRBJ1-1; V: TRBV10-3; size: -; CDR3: AIGRQANTEAF
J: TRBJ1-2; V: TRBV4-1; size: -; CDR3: ASSQDLVAAGGYT
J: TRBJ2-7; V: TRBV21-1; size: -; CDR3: ASSKKFPPVGGGPGSYEQY
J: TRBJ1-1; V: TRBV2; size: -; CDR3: ASRRTGTAF
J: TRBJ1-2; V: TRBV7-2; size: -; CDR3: ASSLQGALYGYT
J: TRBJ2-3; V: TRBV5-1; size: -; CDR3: ASSLHEGLGTDTQY
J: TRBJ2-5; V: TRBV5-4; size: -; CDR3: ASSPGTVAGRFGETQY
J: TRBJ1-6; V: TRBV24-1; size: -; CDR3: ATSDRGLQGKVANNSPLH
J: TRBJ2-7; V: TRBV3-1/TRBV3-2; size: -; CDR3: ASSQNQGGEQY
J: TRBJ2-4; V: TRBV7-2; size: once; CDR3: ASSYPTGGGNIQY
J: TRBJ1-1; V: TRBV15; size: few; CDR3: ATSRTGNTEAF
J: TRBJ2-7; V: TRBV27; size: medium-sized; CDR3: ASSLSQGAEQY
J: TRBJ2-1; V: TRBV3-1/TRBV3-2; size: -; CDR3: ASSQDDWQFASSYNEQF
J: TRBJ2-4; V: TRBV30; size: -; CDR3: AWSAEIQGKAKNIQY
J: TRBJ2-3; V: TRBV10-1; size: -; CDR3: ASSDGGRMADTQY
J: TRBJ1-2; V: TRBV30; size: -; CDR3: AWSRQGPDDGYT
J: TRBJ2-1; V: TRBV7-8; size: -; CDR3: ASSFLENEQF
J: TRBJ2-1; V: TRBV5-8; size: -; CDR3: ASSPRLAGATYNEQF
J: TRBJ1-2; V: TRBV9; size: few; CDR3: ASRGMTGSGYT
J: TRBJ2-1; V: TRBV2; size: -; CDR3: ASTRLAGTDNEQF
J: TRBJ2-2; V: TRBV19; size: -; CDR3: ASSPGASGEANTGELF
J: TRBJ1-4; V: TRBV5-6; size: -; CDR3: ASSLAGVREKLF
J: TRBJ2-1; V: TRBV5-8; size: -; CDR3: ASSLFGTTYNEQF
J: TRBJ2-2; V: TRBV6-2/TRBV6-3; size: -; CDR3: ASSFPHTLVTGELF
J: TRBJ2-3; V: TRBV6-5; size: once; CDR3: ASSRTGDSGTQY
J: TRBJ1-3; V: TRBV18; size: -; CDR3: ASSPRATGYGNTIY